Below are 23 T cell receptor beta chains sequenced from a single sample in a study of T cells in Graves' hyperthyroidism and ophthalmopathy. RNA transcripts were the template for amplifying TCR beta CDR3 regions. TCR CDR3 regions were first amplified by RT-PCR with HTBI primers. In TCRdb, the multiplex PCR reads were re-called with MiXCR into one record per CDR3 protein. The table records 600,000 to 750,000 distinct CDR3 sequences, 17% of them present only once. Sequenced: blood. Receptors originate from a man between 50 and 59 years old with Graves' hyperthyroidism.

In its sample, this clonotype was seen many times. V is TRBV27 and J is TRBJ2-7; TRBD2 agrees at 13 bases. The V segment lost 2 bases and the J segment 5 bases; nucleotides outside the gene matches: 0. Germline V lookup: CDR1 MNHEY, CDR2 SMNVEV (reference sequence). The CDR3 loop spans 14 amino acids. CDR3 amino acids: CASSLGTSGNEQYF. The CDR3 bases are TGTGCCAGCAGTTTAGGGACTAGCGGGAACGAGCAGTACTTC.

The V call is TRBV30, the J call TRBJ1-2; a possible D gene is TRBD1 (6 bases). Germline V gene data show CDR1 as GTSNPN and CDR2 as SVGIG (reference sequence). Trimming cost V 4 bases and J 4 bases, with 19 bases left between them. The CDR3 loop spans 15 amino acids. The DNA for the CDR3 is TGTGCCTGGAATCAGAAGGGACAAGGATCCTATGGCTACACCTTC. Amino acids: CAWNQKGQGSYGYTF.

The chain has TRBV4-1 and TRBJ2-5; D may match TRBD1 or TRBD2 (5 bases each). The length of the CDR3 is 15 residues. Germline V gives CDR1 MGHRA, CDR2 YSYEKL. Trimming took off 4 bases at V and 12 bases at J, with 24 bases between the two ends. This CDR3 is CASSPSAGTPSMEYF. The CDR3 region has the DNA TGCGCCAGCAGCCCCTCGGCCGGGACCCCCTCAATGGAGTACTTC.

This clonotype was seen ten or more times. The final CDR3 position lacks the conserved phenylalanine or tryptophan, pointing to a likely read error. The chain links TRBV2 to TRBJ1-1; perhaps TRBD1 as D (5 bases). V lost 1 base, J lost 5 bases, and 8 bases lay in between. CDR1 SNHLY and CDR2 FYNNEI come from the germline V gene. The CDR3 sequence is 13 residues long. CDR3 region: CASSEVGGTEAFL. CDR3 DNA sequence: TGTGCCAGCAGTGAAGTCGGGGGAACTGAAGCTTTCCTT.

This clonotype was counted only a few times. The J gene is TRBJ2-7, the V gene TRBV20-1, with TRBD1 identical over 11 bases. The CDR3 has 16 residues. V shed 2 bases and J 2 bases; nucleotides not matched to a gene: 8. Germline V CDR1 and CDR2: DFQATT, SNEGSKA (reference sequence). The CDR3 DNA reads as TGCAGTGCTAGATGGACCTCGGGACAGGGGGCCTACGAGCAGTACTTC. It specifies CSARWTSGQGAYEQYF.

This clonotype was counted a few times. The chain is built from TRBV25-1 and TRBJ2-3, with unresolved D. Germline assignment: CDR1 MGHDK and CDR2 SYGVNS. The CDR3 runs 15 residues. V was cut by 2 bases and J by 2 bases, with 11 bases left in between. For the CDR3, the DNA is TGTGCCAGCAGTGAAGGAAGAGGCAACACAGATACGCAGTATTTT. This gives the protein CASSEGRGNTDTQYF.

This clonotype was observed many times. The chain has TRBV7-2 and TRBJ2-3, with a possible D match to TRBD1 (5 bases). Trimming pared 4 bases from V and 1 base from J, leaving 18 bases between. This CDR3 is built from 17 residues. The germline V gene has CDR1 SGHTA and CDR2 FQGNSA. The CDR3 DNA reads as TGTGCCAGCAGCTCCAGGGTGATGGAATTCGGCACAGATACGCAGTATTTT. Its protein product is CASSSRVMEFGTDTQYF.

The V gene is TRBV24-1, the J gene TRBJ2-1; no reliable D call. V lost 1 base to trimming and J lost 8 bases, with 8 bases between them. From germline, CDR1 is KGHDR and CDR2 SFDVKD. There are 13 residues in the CDR3. In DNA form, the CDR3 reads TGTGCCACCAGTGATTTTTTTCGGGATGAGCAGTTCTTC. This encodes CATSDFFRDEQFF.

Ten or more counts support this clonotype. The DNA of the CDR3 is TGTGCCATCAGTGCGATAGACAGGGCGGTAGACACTGAAGCTTTCTTT. Translation: CAISAIDRAVDTEAFF. The chain links TRBV10-3 to TRBJ1-1; 7 bases fit TRBD1. The CDR3 consists of 16 residues. Germline V gene data show CDR1 as ENHRY and CDR2 as SYGVKD. V lost 4 bases to trimming and J lost 3 bases; unmatched junction nucleotides: 11.

This clonotype was found many times. V and J are TRBV11-2 and TRBJ2-2, with no clear D. In germline, CDR1 is SGHAT, CDR2 FQNNGV. V was trimmed by 1 base and J by 0 bases, leaving 9 bases between them. There are 16 residues in the CDR3. CDR3 sequence: CASSLGSSSNTGELFF. CDR3 nucleotide sequence: TGTGCCAGCAGCTTAGGTAGTTCATCGAACACCGGGGAGCTGTTTTTT.

The DNA for the CDR3 is TGTGCCAGCAGTTGGAGAGGGGGGGACGCTGAAGCTTTCTTT. It codes for CASSWRGGDAEAFF. The chain combines TRBV28 with TRBJ1-1; TRBD1 is a possible D gene (6 bases). This CDR3 region has 14 residues. The germline V gene has CDR1 MDHEN and CDR2 SYDVKM. Trimming removed 4 bases from V and 6 bases from J, with 15 bases in between.

The chain links TRBV9 to TRBJ2-7, with D tentatively TRBD2 (6 bases). This CDR3 spans 15 amino acids. Germline CDR1 reads SGDLS; CDR2 reads YYNGEE. V lost 4 bases and J lost 3, with 17 bases in between. The CDR3 loop is CASSPKGLSDYEQYF. The CDR3 DNA reads as TGTGCCAGCAGCCCTAAGGGACTCTCCGACTACGAGCAGTACTTC.

This clonotype was detected many times. V is TRBV11-2 and J is TRBJ2-1; 7 bases map to TRBD2. V was pared by 5 bases and J by 4 bases, with 11 bases of the junction left unmatched. CDR1 is SGHAT and CDR2 is FQNNGV in the germline V gene. The CDR3 contains 16 residues. The CDR3 nucleotides read TGTGCCAGCAGCCTCGAGTGGGCTAGCGGATACAATGAGCAGTTCTTC. It encodes CASSLEWASGYNEQFF.

This clonotype was seen ten or more times. V gene TRBV28 combines with J gene TRBJ1-3; the match to TRBD1 covers 12 bases. The V gene's germline CDR1 is MDHEN and CDR2 SYDVKM. This CDR3 has 18 residues. V dropped 7 bases and J dropped 4; count of bases not matched to a gene: 14. The CDR3 DNA follows: TGTGCCAGCATCATGACCGGGACAGGGGGCGTGAGGGGAAACACCATATATTTT. Amino acid sequence: CASIMTGTGGVRGNTIYF.

The sample holds many counts of this clonotype. CDR3 amino acids: CSARETGTSSGELFF. The DNA of the CDR3 is TGCAGTGCTAGAGAGACCGGGACTAGCTCCGGGGAGCTGTTTTTT. The chain is built from TRBV20-1 and TRBJ2-2, with 9 bases matching TRBD2. Losses at the gene ends were 0 bases for V and 6 bases for J; bases not matched to a gene: 5. This CDR3 has 15 amino acids. Germline V gene sequence: CDR1 DFQATT, CDR2 SNEGSKA (reference sequence).

This clonotype was detected many times. The V call is TRBV11-2, the J call TRBJ2-7; D possibly uses TRBD1 or TRBD2 (5 bases each). V dropped 5 bases and J dropped 8 bases, with 22 bases sitting between them. CDR1 and CDR2 (germline): SGHAT, FQNNGV. The CDR3 spans 15 residues. The CDR3 here is CASSRTLRDPYQQYF. The CDR3 DNA follows: TGTGCCAGCAGCCGAACTTTACGGGACCCCTATCAGCAGTACTTC. Filled out from reference TRBV11-2 and TRBJ2-7, the complete variable domain reads EAGVAQSPRYKIIEKRQSVAFWCNPISGHATLYWYQQILGQGPKLLIQFQNNGVVDDSQLPKDRFSAERLKGVDSTLKIQPAKLEDSAVYLCASSRTLRDPYQQYFGPGTRLTVT.

This clonotype was counted many times. J is TRBJ2-3 and V is TRBV14; D is undetermined. There are 13 residues in the CDR3. Germline V gene sequence: CDR1 SGHDN, CDR2 FVKESK. The germline V and J ends were trimmed by 1 base and 4 bases, with 6 bases remaining between them. This CDR3 reads CASSQGLPDTQYF. The CDR3 DNA reads TGTGCCAGCAGCCAAGGTTTGCCAGATACGCAGTATTTT.

This clonotype has more than one count but fewer than ten. The chain uses TRBV28 and TRBJ2-2; 8 bases agree with TRBD1. Germline V CDR1 and CDR2: MDHEN, SYDVKM. The CDR3 is 18 residues long. After removal of 6 bases from V and 0 bases from J, the junction contained 12 bases not matched to a gene. The CDR3 loop reads CASSPSGQVHPNTGELFF. The DNA of the CDR3 is TGTGCCAGCAGCCCCTCGGGACAGGTCCATCCGAACACCGGGGAGCTGTTTTTT. The variable domain in full, completed from reference TRBV28 and TRBJ2-2, reads DVKVTQSSRYLVKRTGEKVFLECVQDMDHENMFWYRQDPGLGLRLIYFSYDVKMKEKGDIPEGYSVSREKKERFSLILESASTNQTSMYLCASSPSGQVHPNTGELFFGEGSRLTVL.

The J gene is TRBJ1-3, the V gene TRBV20-1; D not resolved. Germline V gene data show CDR1 as DFQATT and CDR2 as SNEGSKA (reference sequence). The CDR3 contains 13 residues. V lost 0 bases, J lost 4 bases, and 7 bases lay in between. DNA of the CDR3: TGCAGTGCTAGAGATCGCAGGGGAAACACCATATATTTT. It encodes CSARDRRGNTIYF.

The CDR3: CATSDPSGPTYEQYF. The CDR3 DNA is TGTGCCACCAGTGATCCTAGCGGTCCTACCTACGAGCAGTACTTC. J is TRBJ2-7 and V is TRBV24-1, with 7 bases lining up with TRBD2. This CDR3 has 15 residues. The trim removed 3 bases at V and 2 bases at J, leaving 6 bases unmatched. Germline V CDR1 and CDR2: KGHDR, SFDVKD.

About this clonotype: This may be a read error: a much more frequent sequence differs by one nucleotide. The V and J genes are TRBV7-2 and TRBJ2-1; no clear D gene. Germline CDR1 reads SGHTA; CDR2 reads FQGNSA. CDR3 length equals 18 residues. The CDR3 sequence is CASGLLWAESSLVNEQFF. CDR3 DNA: TGTGCCAGCGGCTTACTCTGGGCCGAATCGTCCCTTGTCAATGAGCAGTTCTTC.

This clonotype has only a few counts. V usage is TRBV6-1 and J usage is TRBJ2-7, with TRBD2 matching 7 bases. J lost 3 bases, V lost 6 bases, and 8 bases had no gene match. CDR3 length: 14 residues. Germline CDR1 and CDR2: MNHNS and SASEGT. DNA for the CDR3: TGTGCCAGCAGAAGAAGCGGGACCGGCTACGAGCAGTACTTC. Translation: CASRRSGTGYEQYF.

This clonotype was recorded at least ten times. The V and J genes are TRBV7-3 and TRBJ2-5; a possible D gene is TRBD1 (5 bases). Germline CDR1 SGHTA, CDR2 FQGTGA. This CDR3 region has 14 residues. The V gene lost 1 base and the J gene lost 2 bases, with 8 bases spanning the gap. CDR3 protein: CASSLRAGQETQYF. In DNA form, the CDR3 reads TGTGCCAGCAGCTTAAGGGCAGGGCAAGAGACCCAGTACTTC.